This T cell receptor (beta chain) was captured by sequencing in a study of control samples from healthy donors and cancer patients. V lost 0 bases and J 6 bases, leaving 13 bases between the germline ends. CDR1 is SGHNT, CDR2 YYREEE, per germline (reference sequence). The CDR3 is made up of 15 amino acids. Only in-frame clones appear in the TCRdb table, and some are missing; sequencing was by immunoSEQ multiplex PCR. The sample contains 100,000 or so clones, around 80% of which appear only once. The receptor's source is a woman in her 30s in good health. The chain joins TRBV5-4 to TRBJ2-4; D is unresolved. Sequenced sample: blood. As DNA, the CDR3 is TGTGCCAGCAGCTTGGATACTGGGGTTGCAAACATTCAGTACTTC. Amino acids: CASSLDTGVANIQYF.